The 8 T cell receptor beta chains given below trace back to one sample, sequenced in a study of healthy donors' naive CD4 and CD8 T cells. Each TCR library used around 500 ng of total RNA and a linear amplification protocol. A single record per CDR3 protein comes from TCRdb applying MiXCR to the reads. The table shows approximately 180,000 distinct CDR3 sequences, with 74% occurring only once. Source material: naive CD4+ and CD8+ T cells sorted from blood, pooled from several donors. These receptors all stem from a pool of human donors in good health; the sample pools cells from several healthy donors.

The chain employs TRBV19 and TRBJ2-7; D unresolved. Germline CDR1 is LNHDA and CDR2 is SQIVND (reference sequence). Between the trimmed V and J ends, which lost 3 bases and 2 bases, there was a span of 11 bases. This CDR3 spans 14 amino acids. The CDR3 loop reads CASSIVPNTYEQYF. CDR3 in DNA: TGTGCCAGTAGTATTGTACCGAATACCTACGAGCAGTACTTC.

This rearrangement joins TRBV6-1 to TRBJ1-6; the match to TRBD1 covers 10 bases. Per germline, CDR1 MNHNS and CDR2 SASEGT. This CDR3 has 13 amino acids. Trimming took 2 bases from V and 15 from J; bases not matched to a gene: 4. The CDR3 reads CASSEIRDRGLHF. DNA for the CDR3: TGTGCCAGCAGTGAAATAAGGGACAGGGGCCTCCACTTT.

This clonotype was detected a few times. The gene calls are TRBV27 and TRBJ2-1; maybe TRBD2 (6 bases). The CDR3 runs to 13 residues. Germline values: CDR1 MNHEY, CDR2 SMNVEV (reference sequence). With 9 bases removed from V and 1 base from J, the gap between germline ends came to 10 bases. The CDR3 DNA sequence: TGTGCCAGTATGGCGGGGTCCTACAATGAGCAGTTCTTC. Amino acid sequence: CASMAGSYNEQFF.

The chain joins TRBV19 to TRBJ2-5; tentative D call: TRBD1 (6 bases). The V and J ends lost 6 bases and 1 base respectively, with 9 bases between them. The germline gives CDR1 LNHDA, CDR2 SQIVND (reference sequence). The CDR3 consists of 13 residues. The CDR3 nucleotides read TGTGCCAGTAGCGGACAGATCCAAGAGACCCAGTACTTC. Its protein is CASSGQIQETQYF.

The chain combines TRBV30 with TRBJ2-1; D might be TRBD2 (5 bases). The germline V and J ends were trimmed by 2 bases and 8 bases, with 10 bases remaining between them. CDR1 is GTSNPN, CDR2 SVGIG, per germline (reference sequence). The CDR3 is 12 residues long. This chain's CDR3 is CAWSLREYEQFF. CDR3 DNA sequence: TGTGCCTGGAGTCTGAGGGAGTATGAGCAGTTCTTC.

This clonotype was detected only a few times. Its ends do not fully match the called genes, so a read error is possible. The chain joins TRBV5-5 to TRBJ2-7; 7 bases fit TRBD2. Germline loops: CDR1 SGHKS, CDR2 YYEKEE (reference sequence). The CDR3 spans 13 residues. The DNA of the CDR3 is TGTGCCAGCAACTTGGTCAGCGGGGACGAGCAGTACTTC. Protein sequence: CASNLVSGDEQYF.

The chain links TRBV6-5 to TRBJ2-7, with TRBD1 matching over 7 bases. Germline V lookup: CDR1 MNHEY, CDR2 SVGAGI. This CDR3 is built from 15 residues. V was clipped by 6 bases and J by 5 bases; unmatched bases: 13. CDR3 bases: TGTGCCAGCAGGGACCCCAGGACAGGAGGACACGAGCAGTACTTC. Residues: CASRDPRTGGHEQYF.

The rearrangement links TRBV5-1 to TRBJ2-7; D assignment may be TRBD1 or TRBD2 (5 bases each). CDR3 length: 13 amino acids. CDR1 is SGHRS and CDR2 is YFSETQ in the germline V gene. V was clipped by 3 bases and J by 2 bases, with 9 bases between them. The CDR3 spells CASSSGTTYEQYF. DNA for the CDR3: TGCGCCAGCAGCTCCGGGACGACCTACGAGCAGTACTTC.